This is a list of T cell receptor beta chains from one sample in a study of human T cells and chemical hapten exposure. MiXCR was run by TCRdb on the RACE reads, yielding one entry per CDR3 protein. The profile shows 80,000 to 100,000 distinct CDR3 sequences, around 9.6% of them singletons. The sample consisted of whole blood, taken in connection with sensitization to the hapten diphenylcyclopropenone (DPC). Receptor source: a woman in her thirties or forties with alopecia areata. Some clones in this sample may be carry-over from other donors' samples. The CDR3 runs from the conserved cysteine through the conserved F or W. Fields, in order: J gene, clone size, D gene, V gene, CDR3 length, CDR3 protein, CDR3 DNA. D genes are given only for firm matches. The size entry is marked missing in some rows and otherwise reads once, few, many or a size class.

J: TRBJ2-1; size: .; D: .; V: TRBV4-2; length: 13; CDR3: CASSQGPRAGQFF; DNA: TGTGCCAGCAGCCAAGGGCCGCGGGCAGGGCAGTTCTTC
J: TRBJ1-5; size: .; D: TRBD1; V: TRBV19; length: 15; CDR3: CASSIDPRGQQPQHF; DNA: TGTGCCAGTAGTATAGACCCCAGGGGGCAGCAGCCCCAGCATTTT
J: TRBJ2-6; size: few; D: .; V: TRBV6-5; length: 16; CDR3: CASSYSWDSGANVLTF; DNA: TGTGCCAGCAGTTACTCCTGGGATTCTGGGGCCAACGTCCTGACTTTC
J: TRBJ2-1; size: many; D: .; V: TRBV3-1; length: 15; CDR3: CASSQYESSYNEQFF; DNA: TGTGCCAGCAGCCAGTATGAGAGCTCCTACAATGAGCAGTTCTTC
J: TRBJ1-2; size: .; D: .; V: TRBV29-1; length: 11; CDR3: CSSADNYGYTF; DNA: TGCAGCTCGGCAGACAACTATGGCTACACCTTC
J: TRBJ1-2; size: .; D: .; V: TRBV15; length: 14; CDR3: CATSTQQQPRGYTF; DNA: TGTGCCACCAGCACCCAACAACAGCCGAGGGGCTACACCTTC
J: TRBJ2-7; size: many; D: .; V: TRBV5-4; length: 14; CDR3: CASSLDMEYYEQYF; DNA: TGTGCCAGCAGCCTAGACATGGAATACTACGAGCAGTACTTC
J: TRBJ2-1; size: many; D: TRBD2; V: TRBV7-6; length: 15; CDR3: CASSLIPGLANEQFF; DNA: TGTGCCAGCAGCTTAATACCGGGACTAGCGAATGAGCAGTTCTTC
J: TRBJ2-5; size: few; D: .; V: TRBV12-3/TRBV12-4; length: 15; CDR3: CASTDNSRAQETQYF; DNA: TGTGCCAGCACCGACAACTCCAGGGCCCAAGAGACCCAGTACTTC
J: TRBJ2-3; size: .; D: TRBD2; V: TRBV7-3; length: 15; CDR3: CASSPGTSSADTQYF; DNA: TGTGCCAGCAGCCCCGGGACTAGTTCAGCAGATACGCAGTATTTT
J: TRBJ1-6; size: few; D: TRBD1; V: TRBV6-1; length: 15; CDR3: CASRGTGYLDSPLHF; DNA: TGTGCCAGCAGGGGGACAGGGTATTTGGATTCACCCCTCCACTTT